These 4 T cell receptor beta chains came from one sample sequenced in a study of OX40 agonist ivuxolimab in advanced cancers. Only in-frame clones appear in the TCRdb table, and some are missing; sequencing was by immunoSEQ multiplex PCR. The sample includes around 100,000 clones, 95% to 97% of them seen just once. The starting material was CD4+ or CD8+ T cells sorted from blood, obtained in a trial of the OX40 agonist ivuxolimab. These TCRs come from an adult with an advanced solid tumor such as melanoma, head and neck, liver or kidney cancer.

This chain connects TRBV30 to TRBJ1-5; D call uncertain. The germline V gene has CDR1 GTSNPN and CDR2 SVGIG (reference sequence). This CDR3 region has 12 residues. Trimming left V 2 bases short and J 8 bases short, with 10 bases between. In DNA, the CDR3 is TGTGCCTGGAGTCACATAAGGGAGCCCCAGCATTTT. This encodes CAWSHIREPQHF.

The chain is built from TRBV11-2 and TRBJ2-7; the D is unclear. This CDR3 region has 13 residues. Germline loops: CDR1 SGHAT, CDR2 FQNNGV. Trimming cost V 3 bases and J 0 bases, with 6 bases left between them. The CDR3 protein is CASSLYDSYEQYF. Written as DNA, the CDR3 is TGTGCCAGCAGCTTGTACGACTCCTACGAGCAGTACTTC.

The gene calls are TRBV6-1 and TRBJ1-5; D is uncertain. Germline V lookup: CDR1 MNHNS, CDR2 SASEGT. Trimming removed 9 bases at V and 0 bases at J, with 6 bases between. This CDR3 is 12 amino acids long. This chain's CDR3 is CASGRSNQPQHF. The CDR3 DNA sequence: TGTGCCAGTGGCCGTAGCAATCAGCCCCAGCATTTT.

This clone was seen a few times. The chain links TRBV19 to TRBJ1-2; no clear D. This CDR3 comprises 12 residues. Germline lookup yields CDR1 LNHDA and CDR2 SQIVND (reference sequence). Trimming removed 4 bases at V and 1 base at J, with 4 bases between. CDR3 bases: TGTGCCAGTAGTACAGATAACTATGGCTACACCTTC. Translation gives CASSTDNYGYTF.